Below are 5 T cell receptor beta chains sequenced from a single sample in a study of spatial heterogeneity in lung cancer. Their recognized antigens are unknown. TCRdb reprocessed the 5' RACE reads with MiXCR, giving one entry per CDR3 protein. The sample yields 12,000 to 15,000 distinct CDR3 sequences, over 3.5% seen once. Overall study results and limits: Intratumoral expanded alpha and beta TCR counts were found to track tumor mutation counts.

Specified time point: sample taken at primary tumor resection. Sequencing was performed on lung tumor tissue, taken at surgery. These receptors all come from a female donor with early-stage non-small cell lung cancer.

This clonotype occurred many times. The chain couples TRBV3-1 to TRBJ2-7; the match to TRBD1 covers 10 bases. V was clipped by 10 bases and J by 3 bases; unmatched bases: 6. The CDR3 consists of 13 residues. CDR1 and CDR2 (germline): LGHDT, YNNKEL (reference sequence). The CDR3 sequence: CATKTGGSYEQYF. DNA for the CDR3: TGTGCCACCAAGACAGGGGGCAGCTACGAGCAGTACTTC.

This clonotype was counted many times. CDR3 coding DNA: TGCAGTGCTCAGCGTACGATGGAGACCCAGTACTTC. Translated, it gives CSAQRTMETQYF. This rearrangement joins TRBV20-1 to TRBJ2-5; D gene unclear. Per the germline V gene, CDR1 is DFQATT and CDR2 is SNEGSKA (reference sequence). V lost 5 bases, J lost 5 bases, and 12 bases lay in between. The CDR3 totals 12 residues.

This clonotype has a handful of counts. The chain is built from TRBV7-9 and TRBJ1-3; D call uncertain. V was clipped by 11 bases and J by 0 bases, with 14 bases between them. The CDR3 is 14 residues long. CDR1 is SEHNR, CDR2 FQNEAQ, per germline (reference sequence). CDR3 in DNA: TGTGCCTTCGGGCGGTTAAGCTCTGGAAACACCATATATTTT. It is translated as CAFGRLSSGNTIYF.

Ten or more counts support this clonotype. The chain uses TRBV12-3 or TRBV12-4 and TRBJ1-5; D remains unclear. V was trimmed by 7 bases and J by 7 bases, leaving 11 bases between them. The CDR3 sequence is 12 residues long. As DNA, the CDR3 is TGTGCCAGCACCGTCTTGGGGCAGCCCCAGCATTTT. It codes for CASTVLGQPQHF.

This clonotype was picked up many times. The chain recombines TRBV20-1 with TRBJ2-1; D is unresolved. V lost 0 bases and J lost 0, with 12 bases in between. Germline V lookup: CDR1 DFQATT, CDR2 SNEGSKA (reference sequence). The CDR3 has 16 amino acids. DNA for the CDR3: TGCAGTGCTAGAGATCAGGAGACCCTCTCCTACAATGAGCAGTTCTTC. Its translation is CSARDQETLSYNEQFF.